Reported below is one T cell receptor beta chain. The antigen is not known. V was trimmed by 3 bases and J by 4 bases, leaving 12 bases between them. CDR1 LNHDA and CDR2 SQIVND come from the germline V gene (reference sequence). This CDR3 spans 14 amino acids. Documented time point: week 11, during vaccination. One vaccine dose held 300 ug of mutant IDH1 20-mer peptide and came with topical imiquimod. Donor tumors were new WHO grade 3 or 4 IDH1-mutant, ATRX-lost astrocytomas. Repertoires were generated with immunoSEQ multiplex PCR, while TCRdb's copy carries only in-frame clones and drops some. The sample lists 55,000 to 70,000 clones, about 88% occurring once. The sample belongs to a study of a mutant IDH1 vaccine in newly diagnosed glioma. Study overall: The patients received vaccinations eight times, in weeks 1, 3, 5, 7, 11, 15, 19 and 23.

The specimen comprised PBMCs, sampled from a glioma patient whose treatment included an IDH1 peptide vaccine. The rearrangement joins TRBV19 to TRBJ1-1; D perhaps matches TRBD1 (5 bases). This sequence originates from a man aged 35-49 years with glioma. CDR3: CASSIRGDGTEAFF. The CDR3 nucleotides are TGTGCCAGTAGTATTCGGGGGGATGGCACTGAAGCTTTCTTT. Supplemented by reference TRBV19 and TRBJ1-1, the full variable domain reads DGGITQSPKYLFRKEGQNVTLSCEQNLNHDAMYWYRQDPGQGLRLIYYSQIVNDFQKGDIAEGYSVSREKKESFPLTVTSAQKNPTAFYLCASSIRGDGTEAFFGQGTRLTVV.